This T cell receptor beta chain derives from a study of radiotherapy plus CTLA-4 blockade in lung cancer. Here immunoSEQ multiplex PCR was the method, and the copy in TCRdb shows in-frame clones only, minus some. The sample records approximately 70,000 clones, approximately 79% being singletons. Study results and limitations: Expansion in blood of tumor-derived TCR clones was seen after radiotherapy plus ipilimumab.

About this clone: Its antigen is currently unknown.

Each patient with chemo-refractory metastatic non-small-cell lung cancer was treated with focal radiation plus CTLA-4 blockade using ipilimumab. The V gene's germline CDR1 is MNHNS and CDR2 SASEGT. The CDR3 has 15 residues. V was clipped by 8 bases and J by 0 bases, with 14 bases between them. The V gene is TRBV6-1, the J gene TRBJ1-3; D may be TRBD1 (5 bases). Sample: peripheral blood, taken from a patient treated with radiotherapy plus ipilimumab. The clonotype was recovered from a human donor with non-small cell lung cancer whose response to radiotherapy plus ipilimumab could not be evaluated. Some clones in this sample may be carry-over from other donors' samples. CDR3 residues: CASDLGEVSGNTIYF. CDR3 sequence (DNA): TGTGCCAGCGATTTAGGGGAAGTCTCTGGAAACACCATATATTTT.